The clone carrying this T cell receptor beta chain was recorded only once. J was trimmed by 3 bases and V by 2 bases; bases with no gene match: 4. Germline V gene sequence: CDR1 MDHEN, CDR2 SYDVKM. This CDR3 comprises 14 residues. The data derive from a study of T cell changes during pregnancy in multiple sclerosis. Profiled with immunoSEQ multiplex PCR; TCRdb holds only in-frame clones, not every one. The sample has more than 65,000 clones; around nine tenths are singletons. This clonotype was obtained from a female donor with multiple sclerosis, enrolled in a pregnancy study. The rearrangement links TRBV28 to TRBJ2-7; TRBD2 agrees at 7 bases. This specimen consisted of peripheral blood, obtained before pregnancy. The CDR3 loop reads CASSLAGVLYEQYF. The DNA of the CDR3 is TGTGCCAGCAGTTTAGCGGGGGTCCTCTACGAGCAGTACTTC. Filled out from reference TRBV28 and TRBJ2-7, the complete variable domain reads DVKVTQSSRYLVKRTGEKVFLECVQDMDHENMFWYRQDPGLGLRLIYFSYDVKMKEKGDIPEGYSVSREKKERFSLILESASTNQTSMYLCASSLAGVLYEQYFGPGTRLTVT.